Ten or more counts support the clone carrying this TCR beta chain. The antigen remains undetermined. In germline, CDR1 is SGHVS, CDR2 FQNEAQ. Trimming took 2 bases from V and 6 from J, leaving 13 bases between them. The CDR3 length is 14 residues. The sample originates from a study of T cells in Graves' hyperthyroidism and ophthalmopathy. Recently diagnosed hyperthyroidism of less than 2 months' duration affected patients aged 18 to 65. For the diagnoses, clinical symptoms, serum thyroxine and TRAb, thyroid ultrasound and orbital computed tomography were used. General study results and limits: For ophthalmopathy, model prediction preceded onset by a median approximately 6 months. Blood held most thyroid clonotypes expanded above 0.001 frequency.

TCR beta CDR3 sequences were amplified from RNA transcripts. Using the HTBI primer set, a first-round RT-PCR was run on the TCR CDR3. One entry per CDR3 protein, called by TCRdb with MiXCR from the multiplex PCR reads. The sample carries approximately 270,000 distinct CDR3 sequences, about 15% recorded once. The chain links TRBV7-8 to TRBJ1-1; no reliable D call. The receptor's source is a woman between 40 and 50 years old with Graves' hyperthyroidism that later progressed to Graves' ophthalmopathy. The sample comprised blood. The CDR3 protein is CASSLWSGFSEAFF. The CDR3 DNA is TGTGCCAGCAGCTTATGGTCGGGTTTCTCTGAAGCTTTCTTT.